Below, 26 T cell receptor beta chains from the same sample are listed, as sequenced in a study of molecular identifiers for immune sequencing clone quantification. A single record per CDR3 protein comes from TCRdb applying MiXCR to the PCR reads. The table lists 85,000 to 100,000 distinct CDR3 sequences, roughly 24% of them singletons. Sample: naive CD8+ T cells from blood, with Jurkat cell RNA spiked in. Subset in this sample: FACS-sorted CD8+CD4-CCR7+CD45RA+ naive T cells. The receptors originated from a human donor in good health. Some libraries in this study had Jurkat cell RNA spiked in.

Concerning this clonotype: One junction end does not reproduce the germline sequence, and a read error may be involved. This chain uses TRBV27 with TRBJ2-7; 9 nucleotides line up with TRBD1. The germline V gene has CDR1 MNHEY and CDR2 SMNVEV (reference sequence). CDR3 length: 13 amino acids. The CDR3 coding sequence is TGTGCCAGCAGTTTGACAGGGGGTATAGAGCAGTGCTTC. Translated, it gives CASSLTGGIEQCF.

At least ten counts were recorded for this clonotype. The chain has TRBV28 and TRBJ2-3; 12 nucleotides align to TRBD1. Germline V gives CDR1 MDHEN, CDR2 SYDVKM. The CDR3 spans 17 residues. The V gene end was trimmed by 0 bases and the J gene end by 5 bases; junction bases not matched to a gene: 6. CDR3 sequence: CASSLWTGTGGEDTQYF. In DNA form, the CDR3 reads TGTGCCAGCAGTTTATGGACCGGGACAGGGGGCGAAGATACGCAGTATTTT. The entire variable domain, with the rest obtained from reference TRBV28 and TRBJ2-3, is as follows: DVKVTQSSRYLVKRTGEKVFLECVQDMDHENMFWYRQDPGLGLRLIYFSYDVKMKEKGDIPEGYSVSREKKERFSLILESASTNQTSMYLCASSLWTGTGGEDTQYFGPGTRLTVL.

In this sample, this clonotype turned up many times. The chain employs TRBV10-3 and TRBJ1-1; no clear D gene. The germline CDR1 and CDR2 sequences are ENHRY and SYGVKD. This CDR3 spans 12 amino acids. Trimming cost V 2 bases and J 5 bases, with 6 bases left between them. Here the CDR3 DNA reads TGTGCCATCAGTGAGATGGGTACTGAAGCTTTCTTT. Amino acid sequence: CAISEMGTEAFF.

This clonotype was detected many times. The chain combines TRBV9 with TRBJ2-3; D is unclear. Germline CDR1 SGDLS, CDR2 YYNGEE. The CDR3 has 13 amino acids. Trimming stripped 0 bases from V and 1 base from J, with 3 bases between. The CDR3 DNA is TGTGCCAGCAGCGTAGTGGGCACAGATACGCAGTATTTT. It codes for CASSVVGTDTQYF.

In this sample, this clonotype turned up a few times. Given a much more abundant clone one base away, this may be a read error. The genes are TRBV5-3 and TRBJ2-6; D call uncertain. TRBV5-3 is treated as an ORF (open reading frame) with a function not yet certain. The CDR3 contains 14 residues. CDR3 region: CASSLATGANVLTF. CDR3 in DNA: TGTGCCAGCAGCTTGGCGACTGGGGCCAACGTCCTGACTTTC.

This clonotype showed up many times. The chain employs TRBV6-5 and TRBJ2-1; the match to TRBD2 covers 7 bases. Trimming cost V 2 bases and J 9 bases; bases outside gene matches: 10. This CDR3 comprises 15 residues. Germline V gene lookup returns CDR1 MNHEY and CDR2 SVGAGI. The CDR3 spells CASSYPGGSGGEQFF. The DNA for the CDR3 is TGTGCCAGCAGTTACCCCGGGGGGTCCGGGGGTGAGCAGTTCTTC.

On this clonotype itself: At one end, the junction sequence differs from germline, possibly due to a read error. This chain connects TRBV7-6 to TRBJ2-2; 8 bases fit TRBD1. The CDR3 sequence is 16 residues long. Germline V CDR1 and CDR2: SGHVS, FNYEAQ. CDR3 sequence reads: CASSLYRGEPTGEPFF. The CDR3, as DNA: TGTGCCAGCAGCTTATACAGGGGGGAACCCACCGGGGAGCCGTTTTTT.

The sample holds many counts of this clonotype. The chain employs TRBV28 and TRBJ1-1; D remains unclear. The CDR3 runs to 12 residues. Germline CDR1 reads MDHEN; CDR2 reads SYDVKM. Trimming removed 8 bases from V and 5 bases from J, with 12 bases in between. CDR3 loop: CASGEGGTEAFF. In DNA form, the CDR3 reads TGTGCCAGCGGGGAGGGCGGAACTGAAGCTTTCTTT.

There are a few counts of this clonotype. The V and J genes are TRBV28 and TRBJ2-1, with 13 bases fitting TRBD2. Per the germline V gene, CDR1 is MDHEN and CDR2 is SYDVKM. This CDR3 comprises 16 residues. V shed 3 bases, J shed 4 bases, and the junction held 3 bases outside the gene matches. In nucleotides, the CDR3 is TGTGCCAGCAGTTTCCGGACTAGCGGGGGATACAATGAGCAGTTCTTC. Translated, it gives CASSFRTSGGYNEQFF. The whole variable domain, filled in from reference TRBV28 and TRBJ2-1, reads DVKVTQSSRYLVKRTGEKVFLECVQDMDHENMFWYRQDPGLGLRLIYFSYDVKMKEKGDIPEGYSVSREKKERFSLILESASTNQTSMYLCASSFRTSGGYNEQFFGPGTRLTVL.

This clonotype was counted at least ten times. The chain joins TRBV30 to TRBJ2-7; D is ambiguous. V lost 0 bases to trimming and J lost 6 bases, with 9 bases between them. This CDR3 region has 12 residues. Germline assignment: CDR1 GTSNPN and CDR2 SVGIG (reference sequence). Written as DNA, the CDR3 is TGTGCCTGGAGTGTACGCGGAGCCGAGCAGTACTTC. This sequence encodes CAWSVRGAEQYF.

The chain links TRBV19 to TRBJ1-5; D uncertain. This CDR3 region has 17 residues. With 3 bases removed from V and 1 base from J, the gap between germline ends came to 16 bases. From germline, CDR1 is LNHDA and CDR2 SQIVND (reference sequence). CDR3 residues: CASSMEAGLGSNQPQHF. The CDR3 DNA sequence: TGTGCCAGTAGTATGGAGGCCGGGTTGGGGAGCAATCAGCCCCAGCATTTT.

This sequence joins TRBV9 and TRBJ2-1; 8 bases match TRBD2. This CDR3 region has 14 residues. V shed 4 bases and J 8 bases; nucleotides not matched to a gene: 8. Germline loops: CDR1 SGDLS, CDR2 YYNGEE. The CDR3 coding sequence is TGTGCCAGCAGCCCCGGGACTAGGGCCTATGAGCAGTTCTTC. It encodes CASSPGTRAYEQFF.

The chain carries TRBV12-3 or TRBV12-4 and TRBJ2-7, with a weak D call TRBD1 (5 bases). This CDR3 contains 16 residues. Trimming shortened V by 4 bases and J by 1 base, and 17 bases separated the two germline ends. CDR3 coding DNA: TGTGCCAGCAGTTCCCTCGGGCAGGGCCATTCCTACGAGCAGTACTTC. As protein: CASSSLGQGHSYEQYF.

In this sample, this clonotype turned up many times. The chain joins TRBV7-6 to TRBJ2-3; D is perhaps TRBD2 (5 bases). The ends were cut back, 4 bases at V and 0 bases at J, with 14 bases in the middle. The CDR3 has 16 amino acids. The germline V gene has CDR1 SGHVS and CDR2 FNYEAQ. The CDR3 sequence is CASSYRSGVSTDTQYF. The CDR3, as DNA: TGTGCCAGCAGCTATAGATCCGGGGTTAGCACAGATACGCAGTATTTT.

Details on this clonotype: This may stem from a read error, because a much larger clone lies one nucleotide away. J is TRBJ2-7 and V is TRBV27, with a weak D call TRBD1 (6 bases). Germline V lookup: CDR1 MNHEY, CDR2 SMNVEV (reference sequence). This CDR3 has 14 amino acids. The CDR3 here is CASGFGTPTYEQYF. The CDR3 DNA is TGTGCCAGCGGTTTCGGGACACCGACCTACGAGCAGTACTTC.

This clonotype was observed many times. The J gene is TRBJ2-7, the V gene TRBV27, with TRBD1 matching over 10 bases. J lost 0 bases, V lost 7 bases, and 9 bases had no gene match. CDR1 and CDR2 from the germline V gene are MNHEY and SMNVEV (reference sequence). The CDR3 runs 16 residues. CDR3 loop: CASKTGGPGSSYEQYF. For the CDR3, the DNA is TGTGCCAGCAAGACAGGGGGCCCCGGAAGCTCCTACGAGCAGTACTTC.

This clonotype was seen at least ten times. The chain employs TRBV10-3 and TRBJ2-3; the D gene is possibly TRBD2 (7 bases). Germline loops: CDR1 ENHRY, CDR2 SYGVKD. This CDR3 has 16 residues. V was cut by 3 bases and J by 3 bases, with 16 bases left in between. The CDR3 spells CAISDGGGPETDTQYF. The CDR3 DNA reads as TGTGCCATCAGTGATGGGGGGGGGCCGGAGACAGATACGCAGTATTTT.

This clonotype was seen repeatedly, ten times or more. This chain links TRBV7-2 with TRBJ2-7; D is unclear. The CDR3 extends over 13 amino acids. V shed 2 bases and J shed 2 bases, with 7 bases lying between them. Germline loops: CDR1 SGHTA, CDR2 FQGNSA. The DNA of the CDR3 is TGTGCCAGCAGCTTACTGCAGACCTACGAGCAGTACTTC. This codes for CASSLLQTYEQYF.

The chain is built from TRBV10-3 and TRBJ2-7; D may correspond to TRBD1 or TRBD2 (5 bases each). This CDR3 contains 14 residues. Germline V gives CDR1 ENHRY, CDR2 SYGVKD. The V end was cut by 6 bases, the J end by 7 bases, with 19 bases between. The CDR3 sequence is CAISGEGTLFEQYF. CDR3 nucleotides: TGTGCCATCAGCGGGGAAGGGACCCTCTTTGAGCAGTACTTC.

This clonotype occurred many times. The chain joins TRBV19 to TRBJ2-7, with D hard to call. The germline CDR1 and CDR2 sequences are LNHDA and SQIVND (reference sequence). The CDR3 loop spans 13 amino acids. V lost 3 bases, J lost 2 bases, and 8 bases lay in between. In nucleotides, the CDR3 is TGTGCCAGTAGTATGGACGGTACCTACGAGCAGTACTTC. It translates to CASSMDGTYEQYF. The variable domain in full, completed from reference TRBV19 and TRBJ2-7, reads DGGITQSPKYLFRKEGQNVTLSCEQNLNHDAMYWYRQDPGQGLRLIYYSQIVNDFQKGDIAEGYSVSREKKESFPLTVTSAQKNPTAFYLCASSMDGTYEQYFGPGTRLTVT.

Notes on this clonotype: Being one base from a much bigger clone, this may be a read error. The chain joins TRBV6-2 or TRBV6-3 to TRBJ2-1; D unclear. Per the germline V gene, CDR1 is MNHEY and CDR2 is SVGEGT. This CDR3 comprises 15 residues. The CDR3 sequence is CASSYSNQEYNEQIF. The DNA of the CDR3 is TGTGCCAGCAGTTACTCGAACCAGGAGTACAATGAGCAGATCTTC.

The J gene is TRBJ2-1, the V gene TRBV20-1; TRBD1 matches 7 bases. Germline V gives CDR1 DFQATT, CDR2 SNEGSKA (reference sequence). With 1 base clipped from V and 0 bases from J, the junction kept 3 bases outside the gene matches. The length of the CDR3 is 15 residues. The CDR3 coding sequence is TGCAGTGCTAGAGGAGGGACAGACTCCTACAATGAGCAGTTCTTC. It translates to CSARGGTDSYNEQFF.

This clonotype was found once. Given a much more abundant clone one base away, this may be a read error. The V call is TRBV29-1, the J call TRBJ2-1, with a weak D call TRBD2 (6 bases). V gave up 7 bases and J gave up 4 bases, with 17 bases separating them. Germline values: CDR1 SQVTM, CDR2 ANQGSEA. The CDR3 is 14 amino acids. Written as DNA, the CDR3 is TGCAGCGCTGAGCCGAGCGGGTTTTACAATGAGCAGTTCTTC. Translated: CSAEPSGFYNEQFF.

As to this clonotype: A much bigger clone sits one base away, suggesting this may be a read error. The chain combines TRBV5-8 with TRBJ2-2; D is undetermined. Germline assignment: CDR1 SGHTS and CDR2 YDEGEE. CDR3 length equals 12 residues. V shed 4 bases and J shed 10 bases, with 11 bases lying between them. CDR3 sequence reads: CASSPSFVELFF. The CDR3 DNA reads TGTGCCAGCAGCCCTTCTTTCGTGGAGCTGTTTTTT.

In this sample, this clonotype turned up many times. The chain is built from TRBV21-1 and TRBJ2-5; the D call TRBD2 from the table was never checked on the DNA. TRBV21-1 is described as a pseudogene. The CDR3 sequence is 16 residues long. This chain's CDR3 is CASSKDGLAMFGTQYF. The CDR3 DNA reads as TGTGCCAGCAGCAAAGACGGACTAGCCATGTTTGGGACCCAGTACTTC.

This clonotype was detected many times. This chain links TRBV7-9 with TRBJ1-2; D is unclear. Germline V gene sequence: CDR1 SEHNR, CDR2 FQNEAQ (reference sequence). This CDR3 comprises 12 residues. V was clipped by 3 bases and J by 4 bases, with 6 bases between them. As DNA, the CDR3 is TGTGCCAGCAGCTTCACCGGCTATGGCTACACCTTC. Translating it yields CASSFTGYGYTF.